The T cell receptor (beta chain) described here comes from a study of blood T cell repertoires in COVID-19 (dated by TCRdb to 2018 to 2021). The study in broad terms: The collaborator samples originated in the United States, Italy and Spain and spanned the acute and convalescent phases of COVID-19. The prospective study material was composed of cDNA or gDNA derived from T cells, B-cell-depleted T cells, or PBMCs. Subjects who had been exposed to COVID-19, were actively infected with it, or had recovered from it provided the deeply sampled blood TCRbeta repertoires that made up the dataset. The repertoires were released in a freely available public database intended as a resource for research on the immune response to SARS-CoV-2. The samples were drawn from two sources: the first 160 participants of the ongoing ImmuneRACE study, and 1,000 to 1,500 subjects contributed by 6 global collaborators. Sample metadata almost always included a de-identified subject ID, COVID-19 status, age in years and sex. Where available, HLA class I and class II types were taken from metadata supplied by the sample provider and were not determined by assay-based typing.

Overall study results and their limits: Clinical and demographic metadata were provided uncurated, with the amount varying by source and participant.

In Seattle, one collaborating source enrolled patients while the infection was active and tracked those patients longitudinally over the course of disease. Whole blood was collected in K2EDTA tubes by collaborating institutions according to the institutions' own protocols. For TCRbeta analysis, collaborators shipped samples as frozen whole blood, isolated PBMCs, or DNA extracted from either of those sample types. TCRbeta CDR3 regions were amplified from genomic DNA by means of the immunoSEQ Assay, a bias-controlled multiplex PCR. From the authors' description of their analysis: The number of nucleated cells in each sample was estimated from the amplification of reference gene primers within the assay. To quantify the absolute abundance of each unique TCRbeta CDR3 rearrangement, sequence reads were collapsed and filtered. For each sample, productive Simpson clonality was calculated as the square root of Simpson's diversity index over productive rearrangements. TCRdb holds this immuneACCESS table with in-frame rearrangements only. Some clones are missing; in checked studies, unresolved V genes explain under half, and the rest has no known cause. V, J and clone size derive from that table, while D and trimming were established from the DNA sequence. For this sample the table gives around 270,000 clones, of which approximately 86% were detected only once. In total, the top ten clones hold over 4% of the sample.

Remarks on this clone: There is no known antigen for this receptor. No qualities accompany the bases; no much larger clone lies one base away.

The germline V gene encodes CDR1 LGHDT and CDR2 YNNKEL (reference sequence). The V and J ends are trimmed by 4 bases and 7 bases, leaving 11 bases between them. Including cysteine and phenylalanine, the CDR3 has 14 amino acids. Only the CDR3 DNA is retained, 42 bases long and in frame from the first base. Recombination joined TRBV3-1 (or the pseudogene TRBV3-2) with TRBJ1-6; matching of 5 bases hints at TRBD1 as the D gene. The receptor was derived from a woman aged 55-70 years with COVID-19, enrolled during active disease. The sample comprised peripheral blood. In nucleotide form, the sequence is TGTGCCAGCAGCCGGTGGGGGGAAAATTCACCCCTCCACTTT. Translated, it reads CASSRWGENSPLHF.